These 20 T cell receptor beta chains share one sample of origin, sequenced in a study of blood T cell repertoires in COVID-19. Method: immunoSEQ multiplex PCR; TCRdb's copy keeps in-frame clones and lacks some. The sample has approximately 170,000 clones, 70% to 90% seen once. The sample comprised peripheral blood. The receptors originated from a man aged 45-65 years with active or convalescent COVID-19.

The genes are TRBV6-5 and TRBJ1-2, with 11 positions matching TRBD1. CDR1 is MNHEY, CDR2 SVGAGI, per germline. Trimming cost V 0 bases and J 5 bases; bases outside gene matches: 2. This CDR3 spans 15 amino acids. Here the CDR3 reads CASSYSGTGGYGYTF. The CDR3 DNA reads TGTGCCAGCAGTTACTCGGGGACAGGGGGATATGGCTACACCTTC.

This clone was counted once. This rearrangement joins TRBV24-1 to TRBJ2-3; D is perhaps TRBD2 (6 bases). CDR1 and CDR2 (germline): KGHDR, SFDVKD. Trimming pared 6 bases from V and 2 bases from J, leaving 17 bases between. This CDR3 contains 16 residues. Here the CDR3 reads CATSNVPEGITDTQYF. For the CDR3, the DNA is TGTGCCACCAGTAACGTCCCGGAGGGAATCACAGATACGCAGTATTTT.

The rearrangement joins TRBV27 to TRBJ1-2; 8 bases map to TRBD1. V lost 5 bases and J lost 6; bases outside the gene matches: 8. CDR3 length: 14 residues. Germline CDR1 MNHEY, CDR2 SMNVEV (reference sequence). In DNA, the CDR3 is TGTGCCAGCAGTCCCCTGGACAGGGATCATGGCTACACCTTC. This gives the protein CASSPLDRDHGYTF.

The V gene is TRBV5-1, the J gene TRBJ1-6; possible D gene TRBD1, 6 bases. CDR1 and CDR2 from the germline V gene are SGHRS and YFSETQ. The CDR3 is 15 residues long. The V gene lost 2 bases and the J gene lost 11 bases, with 17 bases spanning the gap. The CDR3: CASSLDGTISTPLHF. The CDR3 coding sequence is TGCGCCAGCAGCTTAGATGGGACAATATCGACACCCCTCCACTTT.

This chain connects TRBV18 to TRBJ2-7, with a tentative D call TRBD1 (7 bases). CDR1 KGHSH and CDR2 LQKENI come from the germline V gene. With 0 bases removed from V and 6 bases from J, the gap between germline ends came to 15 bases. The CDR3 has 15 amino acids. CDR3 region: CASSPPQGGSGEQYF. The DNA of the CDR3 is TGTGCCAGCTCACCACCTCAGGGGGGCTCGGGCGAGCAGTACTTC.

J is TRBJ1-1 and V is TRBV6-5; 10 nucleotides line up with TRBD1. The CDR3 covers 14 residues. Germline V gives CDR1 MNHEY, CDR2 SVGAGI. The V gene end was trimmed by 8 bases and the J gene end by 2 bases; junction bases not matched to a gene: 5. CDR3 coding DNA: TGTGCCAGCTCGACAGGGGGCGGTAACACTGAAGCTTTCTTT. Encoded protein: CASSTGGGNTEAFF.

This clone was seen only a few times. The chain couples TRBV9 to TRBJ1-2; TRBD1 matches 7 bases. This CDR3 comprises 15 residues. V shed 3 bases, J shed 5 bases, and the junction held 10 bases outside the gene matches. Germline V lookup: CDR1 SGDLS, CDR2 YYNGEE. CDR3 sequence reads: CASSGNDRVAYGYTF. CDR3 sequence (DNA): TGTGCCAGCAGCGGAAATGACAGGGTGGCGTATGGCTACACCTTC.

The chain has TRBV30 and TRBJ1-6, with 9 nucleotides matching TRBD1. The trim removed 6 bases at V and 6 bases at J, leaving 3 bases unmatched. The CDR3 has 13 amino acids. Germline CDR1 reads GTSNPN; CDR2 reads SVGIG (reference sequence). CDR3 amino acids: CACPGQGNSPLHF. CDR3 DNA: TGTGCCTGCCCGGGACAGGGTAATTCACCCCTCCACTTT.

The chain uses TRBV6-2 or TRBV6-3 and TRBJ2-2; 8 bases are a match to TRBD1. The length of the CDR3 is 17 residues. The germline V gene has CDR1 MNHEY and CDR2 SVGEGT. The V gene end was trimmed by 5 bases and the J gene end by 3 bases; junction bases not matched to a gene: 11. CDR3 loop: CASSAARDRTYTGELFF. In DNA form, the CDR3 reads TGTGCCAGCAGTGCCGCCCGGGACAGGACCTACACCGGGGAGCTGTTTTTT.

The rearrangement uses TRBV6-2 or TRBV6-3 and TRBJ2-7; 10 bases are shared with TRBD2. Trimming took 4 bases from V and 0 from J; bases not matched to a gene: 6. CDR1 MNHEY and CDR2 SVGEGT come from the germline V gene. The CDR3 extends over 16 amino acids. The CDR3: CASSSTLAGVSYEQYF. CDR3 sequence (DNA): TGTGCCAGCAGTTCAACTCTAGCGGGAGTCTCCTACGAGCAGTACTTC.

The chain carries TRBV7-3 and TRBJ1-1; possibly TRBD1 for D (6 bases). V gave up 5 bases and J gave up 1 base, with 8 bases separating them. The CDR3 totals 13 residues. CDR1 is SGHTA and CDR2 is FQGTGA in the germline V gene. The CDR3 region is CASSRDKNTEAFF. CDR3 DNA sequence: TGTGCCAGCAGCCGGGACAAGAACACTGAAGCTTTCTTT.

The rearrangement uses TRBV29-1 and TRBJ1-2, with TRBD1 matching over 7 bases. CDR1 SQVTM and CDR2 ANQGSEA come from the germline V gene. Trimming removed 6 bases from V and 3 bases from J; junction bases left unmatched: 7. The CDR3 totals 13 residues. CDR3 in amino acids: CSVKTGTYYGYTF. The CDR3 region has the DNA TGCAGCGTGAAGACAGGGACTTACTATGGCTACACCTTC.

On this clone itself: Other DNA sequences in the sample encode the same CDR3. CDR3 sequence: CASRLRNSPLHF. CDR3 sequence (DNA): TGTGCCAGCAGACTAAGGAATTCACCCCTCCACTTT. The rearrangement links TRBV2 to TRBJ1-6; D gene unclear. CDR1 is SNHLY and CDR2 is FYNNEI in the germline V gene. The CDR3 totals 12 residues. V gave up 6 bases and J gave up 7 bases, with 7 bases separating them.

The chain combines TRBV2 with TRBJ1-5; D unclear. This CDR3 has 14 amino acids. Germline lookup yields CDR1 SNHLY and CDR2 FYNNEI. Between the trimmed V and J ends, which lost 7 bases and 3 bases, there was a span of 13 bases. CDR3 in DNA: TGTGCCAGCAAGTCCGGGGTCCTCAATCAGCCCCAGCATTTT. It codes for CASKSGVLNQPQHF.

This chain links TRBV2 with TRBJ1-5, with D possibly matching TRBD1 (6 bases). CDR3 size: 13 residues. Germline CDR1 reads SNHLY; CDR2 reads FYNNEI. V lost 4 bases to trimming and J lost 3 bases, with 7 bases between them. As DNA, the CDR3 is TGTGCCAGCAGTGGGGACAACAATCAGCCCCAGCATTTT. This codes for CASSGDNNQPQHF.

J is TRBJ2-5 and V is TRBV5-1; 9 nucleotides align to TRBD2. J lost 5 bases, V lost 5 bases, and 10 bases had no gene match. The germline CDR1 and CDR2 sequences are SGHRS and YFSETQ. The CDR3 contains 15 residues. CDR3 sequence: CASSPGTSTRETQYF. CDR3 sequence (DNA): TGCGCCAGCAGTCCCGGGACTAGCACTAGGGAGACCCAGTACTTC.

This chain joins TRBV6-4 and TRBJ2-1; 9 positions agree with TRBD2. This CDR3 spans 13 amino acids. Germline CDR1 is MRHNA and CDR2 is SNTAGT. V was pared by 7 bases and J by 4 bases, with 2 bases of the junction left unmatched. The CDR3 region has the DNA TGTGCCAGCATAGCGGGAGAATACAATGAGCAGTTCTTC. Amino acid sequence: CASIAGEYNEQFF.

Concerning this clone itself: This is likely a read error, given that the CDR3 carries no conserved phenylalanine or tryptophan at its end. No DNA is shown, since the ends of the CDR3 on it are uncertain; the CDR3 is the one TCRdb lists. V is TRBV2 and J is TRBJ1-4. Germline lookup yields CDR1 SNHLY and CDR2 FYNNEI. The CDR3 region is 14 residues in length, termini included. The CDR3 reads CASSEAGASTDWIL.

In DNA form, the CDR3 reads TGTGCCAGCAAGCGGGAGAAGGACACCGGGGAGCTGTTTTTT. Translating gives CASKREKDTGELFF. The chain has TRBV2 and TRBJ2-2, with TRBD2 matching 8 bases. The V segment lost 7 bases and the J segment 3 bases; nucleotides outside the gene matches: 4. CDR3 length equals 14 residues. Germline V CDR1 and CDR2: SNHLY, FYNNEI.

The CDR3 loop is CAWSVGSGYNEQFF. The CDR3 region has the DNA TGTGCCTGGAGTGTCGGGAGCGGATACAATGAGCAGTTCTTC. V usage is TRBV30 and J usage is TRBJ2-1; the D gene is possibly TRBD2 (6 bases). CDR1 and CDR2 (germline): GTSNPN, SVGIG (reference sequence). This CDR3 is built from 14 residues. Trimming removed 0 bases at V and 4 bases at J, with 10 bases between. The full variable domain, rest sourced from reference TRBV30 and TRBJ2-1, is SQTIHQWPATLVQPVGSPLSLECTVEGTSNPNLYWYRQAAGRGLQLLFYSVGIGQISSEVPQNLSASRPQDRQFILSSKKLLLSDSGFYLCAWSVGSGYNEQFFGPGTRLTVL.